The 8 T cell receptor beta chains reported below all come from one sample, sequenced in a study of OX40 agonist ivuxolimab in advanced cancers. Sequenced by immunoSEQ multiplex PCR; TCRdb stores in-frame clones only, minus some. Among about 83,000 clones listed, approximately 84% were seen once. This material consisted of CD4+ or CD8+ T cells sorted from blood, taken in a trial of the OX40 agonist ivuxolimab. Every receptor here comes from an adult with an advanced solid tumor such as melanoma, head and neck, liver or kidney cancer.

This sequence joins TRBV5-5 and TRBJ1-1; unclear D gene. The CDR3 is made up of 14 amino acids. V was clipped by 0 bases and J by 11 bases, with 17 bases between them. Looked up from germline, CDR1 is SGHKS and CDR2 is YYEKEE (reference sequence). This CDR3 is CASSLVPVGAGAFF. Written as DNA, the CDR3 is TGTGCCAGCAGCTTGGTGCCGGTGGGCGCGGGGGCTTTCTTT.

The gene calls are TRBV9 and TRBJ2-2; the match to TRBD1 covers 9 bases. With V trimmed by 0 bases and J by 5 bases, 11 bases remained unmatched. The CDR3 extends over 18 amino acids. CDR1 SGDLS and CDR2 YYNGEE come from the germline V gene. CDR3 loop: CASSVDQGGQGWTGELFF. The CDR3 DNA follows: TGTGCCAGCAGCGTAGATCAGGGCGGACAGGGGTGGACCGGGGAGCTGTTTTTT.

The chain employs TRBV6-1 and TRBJ2-3; D gene uncertain. The CDR3 totals 12 residues. Germline CDR1 is MNHNS and CDR2 is SASEGT. Trimming removed 7 bases at V and 6 bases at J, with 11 bases between. DNA for the CDR3: TGTGCCAGCATGTGGGTTCCCGATACGCAGTATTTT. Amino acid sequence: CASMWVPDTQYF.

In its sample, this clone was seen once. The junction differs from germline at one of its ends, possibly a read error. The rearrangement links TRBV6-5 to TRBJ2-2; D is perhaps TRBD1 or TRBD2 (5 bases each). Germline V gene lookup returns CDR1 MNHEY and CDR2 SVGAGI. CDR3 length: 14 residues. CDR3 coding DNA: TGTGCCAGCAGTACCGGGGCCCTAACCGGTGAGCTGTTTTTT. This codes for CASSTGALTGELFF.

V usage is TRBV11-2 and J usage is TRBJ2-1, with 9 bases fitting TRBD1. This CDR3 has 15 amino acids. Germline V lookup: CDR1 SGHAT, CDR2 FQNNGV. Germline trimming cut 5 bases from V and 2 bases from J; bases unmatched to any gene: 4. Written as DNA, the CDR3 is TGTGCCAGCAGCATAGGACAGGGGACCTACAATGAGCAGTTCTTC. Translating it yields CASSIGQGTYNEQFF.

The chain employs TRBV27 and TRBJ2-1; D is perhaps TRBD2 (7 bases). The CDR3 runs to 16 residues. From germline, CDR1 is MNHEY and CDR2 SMNVEV (reference sequence). V lost 5 bases to trimming and J lost 8 bases, with 22 bases between them. CDR3 amino acids: CASSPPGAGVLDEQFF. In DNA, the CDR3 is TGTGCCAGCAGTCCACCGGGGGCGGGAGTTTTGGATGAGCAGTTCTTC.

This sequence joins TRBV5-1 and TRBJ2-7; maybe TRBD2 (5 bases). The length of the CDR3 is 12 residues. Germline CDR1 SGHRS, CDR2 YFSETQ. Trimming left V 3 bases short and J 7 bases short, with 11 bases between. CDR3 amino acids: CASSSGMGEQYF. CDR3 coding DNA: TGCGCCAGCAGCTCGGGAATGGGGGAGCAGTACTTC.

The chain uses TRBV29-1 and TRBJ2-2; D is unclear. Germline V gene lookup returns CDR1 SQVTM and CDR2 ANQGSEA. V lost 5 bases and J 0 bases, leaving 10 bases between the germline ends. CDR3 length: 14 amino acids. The CDR3 sequence: CSVYGTTNTGELFF. The CDR3 nucleotides are TGCAGCGTTTACGGCACGACGAACACCGGGGAGCTGTTTTTT.